A single sample gave rise to the 31 T cell receptor beta chains below, sequenced in a study of human T cells and chemical hapten exposure. Whole blood, unfractionated, served as the material for total RNA extraction. TCRdb redid the calling of the 5' RACE reads with MiXCR, one entry per CDR3 protein. The sample comprises 65,000 to 95,000 distinct CDR3 sequences, 6.5% to 8.5% of which are singletons, and about 2.2% rests with the top ten. The receptors were gathered from a male donor in good health.

This clonotype was observed many times. J is TRBJ1-1 and V is TRBV20-1; D might be TRBD1 (6 bases). The CDR3 covers 14 residues. V shed 1 base and J shed 5 bases, with 14 bases lying between them. The germline CDR1 and CDR2 sequences are DFQATT and SNEGSKA (reference sequence). The CDR3 protein is CSARASRGPTEAFF. DNA of the CDR3: TGCAGTGCTAGAGCCAGCAGGGGTCCTACTGAAGCTTTCTTT.

The chain uses TRBV29-1 and TRBJ1-1; D is perhaps TRBD1 (5 bases). Trimming shortened V by 4 bases and J by 2 bases, and 8 bases separated the two germline ends. Germline V gene sequence: CDR1 SQVTM, CDR2 ANQGSEA. This CDR3 contains 12 residues. The CDR3 nucleotides are TGCAGCGTTGCGGGGCCCAACACTGAAGCTTTCTTT. It specifies CSVAGPNTEAFF.

V gene TRBV29-1 combines with J gene TRBJ1-1; no definite D call. The CDR3 is made up of 12 amino acids. CDR1 is SQVTM and CDR2 is ANQGSEA in the germline V gene. Trimming took off 7 bases at V and 6 bases at J, with 15 bases between the two ends. In DNA form, the CDR3 reads TGCAGCGCTAGGACGGCGAGTCCTGAAGCTTTCTTT. It is translated as CSARTASPEAFF.

This chain links TRBV7-6 with TRBJ2-5; D may match TRBD1 or TRBD2 (5 bases each). Germline V CDR1 and CDR2: SGHVS, FNYEAQ. V lost 2 bases and J lost 2, with 18 bases in between. This CDR3 is 17 amino acids long. In nucleotides, the CDR3 is TGTGCCAGCAGCTTACTCCGGGACCTCAGGAGGCAAGAGACCCAGTACTTC. Protein product: CASSLLRDLRRQETQYF.

This clonotype was detected ten times or more. The chain joins TRBV7-2 to TRBJ2-3; 7 nucleotides agree with TRBD1. Germline V gives CDR1 SGHTA, CDR2 FQGNSA. This CDR3 has 16 amino acids. Losses at the gene ends were 6 bases for V and 2 bases for J; bases not matched to a gene: 11. CDR3 sequence reads: CASSSLVGQITDTQYF. For the CDR3, the DNA is TGTGCCAGCAGTTCTCTAGTGGGACAGATCACAGATACGCAGTATTTT.

A few counts support this clonotype. The rearrangement joins TRBV7-2 to TRBJ2-7; 9 bases align to TRBD1. The length of the CDR3 is 13 residues. Per germline, CDR1 SGHTA and CDR2 FQGNSA. With V trimmed by 4 bases and J by 6 bases, 4 bases remained unmatched. CDR3 bases: TGTGCCAGCAGCTCCACAGGGGGCGGCGAGCAGTACTTC. Protein sequence: CASSSTGGGEQYF. The full variable domain, completed using reference TRBV7-2 and TRBJ2-7, is GAGVSQSPSNKVTEKGKDVELRCDPISGHTALYWYRQSLGQGLEFLIYFQGNSAPDKSGLPSDRFSAERTGGSVSTLTIQRTQQEDSAVYLCASSSTGGGEQYFGPGTRLTVT.

The chain combines TRBV20-1 with TRBJ1-5; D remains unclear. V shed 3 bases and J shed 0 bases, with 15 bases lying between them. This CDR3 contains 16 residues. Germline V gene sequence: CDR1 DFQATT, CDR2 SNEGSKA (reference sequence). The chain's CDR3 is CSARVDKSDSNQPQHF. The CDR3 bases are TGCAGTGCTAGGGTTGACAAGTCAGATAGCAATCAGCCCCAGCATTTT.

This clonotype was detected only a few times. The rearrangement joins TRBV5-5 to TRBJ2-7; D is unresolved. Germline assignment: CDR1 SGHKS and CDR2 YYEKEE (reference sequence). The CDR3 covers 11 residues. The V gene lost 0 bases and the J gene lost 5 bases, with 3 bases spanning the gap. The CDR3 spells CASSLGHEQYF. The CDR3, as DNA: TGTGCCAGCAGCTTGGGGCACGAGCAGTACTTC.

The chain joins TRBV6-2 or TRBV6-3 to TRBJ1-1; tentatively, D is TRBD1 (5 bases). CDR3 length: 15 residues. The germline V gene encodes CDR1 MNHEY and CDR2 SVGEGT. Between the trimmed V and J ends, which lost 2 bases and 4 bases, there was a span of 14 bases. The DNA for the CDR3 is TGTGCCAGCAGTTACGACGATCCTGGGGGCACTGAAGCTTTCTTT. It codes for CASSYDDPGGTEAFF.

The V and J genes are TRBV5-1 and TRBJ2-1; D unresolved. V was clipped by 5 bases and J by 3 bases, with 15 bases between them. The CDR3 sequence is 15 residues long. Germline V gene lookup returns CDR1 SGHRS and CDR2 YFSETQ. CDR3 sequence: CASSQSKGYYNEQFF. As DNA, the CDR3 is TGCGCCAGCAGTCAGTCCAAAGGCTACTACAATGAGCAGTTCTTC.

V usage is TRBV9 and J usage is TRBJ2-7; TRBD2 agrees at 12 bases. In germline, CDR1 is SGDLS, CDR2 YYNGEE. The CDR3 runs to 14 residues. V gave up 3 bases and J gave up 3 bases; unmatched junction bases: 1. Written as DNA, the CDR3 is TGTGCCAGCAGCGGGACTAGCGGGGACTACGAGCAGTACTTC. Translating it yields CASSGTSGDYEQYF.

This clonotype was detected only a few times. The rearrangement joins TRBV9 to TRBJ2-2; 14 nucleotides align to TRBD2. After removal of 1 base from V and 5 bases from J, the junction contained 7 bases not matched to a gene. Germline V CDR1 and CDR2: SGDLS, YYNGEE. The CDR3 contains 18 residues. The CDR3 reads CASSVYAGLAGETGELFF. The CDR3 coding sequence is TGTGCCAGCAGCGTATACGCGGGACTAGCGGGGGAAACCGGGGAGCTGTTTTTT.

The gene calls are TRBV20-1 and TRBJ1-1, with D maybe TRBD1 (6 bases). CDR3 size: 14 residues. Trimming removed 2 bases at V and 2 bases at J, with 12 bases between. In germline, CDR1 is DFQATT, CDR2 SNEGSKA (reference sequence). In nucleotides, the CDR3 is TGCAGTGCTAGACTGGGAGGGGGAAACACTGAAGCTTTCTTT. Residues: CSARLGGGNTEAFF.

This rearrangement joins TRBV7-7 to TRBJ1-5; D remains ambiguous. V lost 2 bases and J 5 bases, leaving 7 bases between the germline ends. Germline V gene data show CDR1 as SSHAT and CDR2 as FNYEAQ (reference sequence). The CDR3 spans 13 residues. CDR3 loop: CASSLRTDQPQHF. The CDR3 nucleotides read TGTGCCAGCAGCTTACGGACGGATCAGCCCCAGCATTTT.

The chain uses TRBV5-1 and TRBJ2-6; D unclear. Between the trimmed V and J ends, which lost 3 bases and 0 bases, there was a span of 16 bases. The length of the CDR3 is 18 residues. Germline CDR1 SGHRS, CDR2 YFSETQ. CDR3 coding DNA: TGCGCCAGCAGCTCGCAAACAGAGTATGACTCTGGGGCCAACGTCCTGACTTTC. Its protein is CASSSQTEYDSGANVLTF.

The chain recombines TRBV7-8 with TRBJ2-5; 10 positions match TRBD2. Germline CDR1 SGHVS, CDR2 FQNEAQ. V was pared by 5 bases and J by 3 bases, with 9 bases of the junction left unmatched. This CDR3 contains 16 residues. CDR3 region: CASSPPSGGIEETQYF. In DNA form, the CDR3 reads TGTGCCAGCAGCCCACCTAGCGGGGGTATCGAAGAGACCCAGTACTTC.

Of note for this clonotype: A much more abundant neighbour one base away suggests this may be a read error. This sequence joins TRBV2 and TRBJ1-1; 7 nucleotides agree with TRBD1. Germline V gives CDR1 SNHLY, CDR2 FYNNEI. The CDR3 has 15 residues. Trimming took 5 bases from V and 1 from J; bases not matched to a gene: 7. CDR3 sequence reads: CASSRDSPRNTEAFF. The CDR3 region has the DNA TGTGCCAGCAGTCGGGACAGCCCCAGGAACACTGAAGCTTTCTTT.

This clonotype was observed a few times. The chain carries TRBV30 and TRBJ1-1; tentative D call: TRBD1 (6 bases). V was shortened by 2 bases and J by 7 bases, with 17 bases between the two germline ends. Germline CDR1 GTSNPN, CDR2 SVGIG (reference sequence). This CDR3 is 14 amino acids long. The CDR3 loop reads CAWSLPGQHGEAFF. The CDR3 DNA reads TGTGCCTGGAGTCTGCCTGGACAGCACGGTGAAGCTTTCTTT. The full variable domain, completed using reference TRBV30 and TRBJ1-1, is SQTIHQWPATLVQPVGSPLSLECTVEGTSNPNLYWYRQAAGRGLQLLFYSVGIGQISSEVPQNLSASRPQDRQFILSSKKLLLSDSGFYLCAWSLPGQHGEAFFGQGTRLTVV.

This clonotype has at least ten counts. The CDR3 is CASSAAPGRAYGYTF. CDR3 DNA: TGTGCCAGCAGTGCCGCCCCCGGCCGAGCCTATGGCTACACCTTC. This sequence joins TRBV5-5 and TRBJ1-2; D is uncertain. The CDR3 consists of 15 residues. V was shortened by 5 bases and J by 4 bases, with 18 bases between the two germline ends. Per germline, CDR1 SGHKS and CDR2 YYEKEE (reference sequence).

J is TRBJ2-7 and V is TRBV29-1; no reliable D call. Per the germline V gene, CDR1 is SQVTM and CDR2 is ANQGSEA. V was cut by 3 bases and J by 0 bases, with 6 bases left in between. The CDR3 length is 12 residues. This CDR3 is CSVEGISYEQYF. CDR3 coding DNA: TGCAGCGTTGAGGGAATCTCCTACGAGCAGTACTTC.

This clonotype was seen repeatedly, ten times or more. DNA of the CDR3: TGTGCCAGCAGTTTAGTCCGAGCCAGGAACTATGGCTACACCTTC. Its protein is CASSLVRARNYGYTF. The chain carries TRBV12-3 or TRBV12-4 and TRBJ1-2; D unresolved. The V end was cut by 1 base, the J end by 2 bases, with 11 bases between. The CDR3 has 15 residues.

The chain recombines TRBV19 with TRBJ1-5, with D perhaps matching TRBD1 (6 bases). The CDR3 runs 17 residues. The V and J ends lost 9 bases and 2 bases respectively, with 23 bases between them. Germline V lookup: CDR1 LNHDA, CDR2 SQIVND (reference sequence). CDR3 amino acids: CASTRTVMGDGNQPQHF. DNA of the CDR3: TGTGCCAGCACCCGGACAGTGATGGGGGATGGCAATCAGCCCCAGCATTTT.

Concerning this clonotype itself: Being one base from a much bigger clone, this may be a read error. This sequence joins TRBV29-1 and TRBJ2-7; no clear D. The CDR3 runs 11 residues. V gave up 1 base and J gave up 5 bases, with 6 bases separating them. Looked up from germline, CDR1 is SQVTM and CDR2 is ANQGSEA. CDR3 nucleotides: TGCAGCGTTGAAGGTCGTAACGAGCAGTACTTC. Protein: CSVEGRNEQYF.

This rearrangement joins TRBV29-1 to TRBJ2-1; D gene ambiguous. V was cut by 3 bases and J by 3 bases, with 9 bases left in between. Germline values: CDR1 SQVTM, CDR2 ANQGSEA. The CDR3 extends over 13 amino acids. CDR3 DNA: TGCAGCGTTGATGTTAGCAGCTACAATGAGCAGTTCTTC. As protein: CSVDVSSYNEQFF.

In this sample, this clonotype turned up many times. The chain links TRBV19 to TRBJ2-1; the D gene is possibly TRBD2 (7 bases). Germline V lookup: CDR1 LNHDA, CDR2 SQIVND (reference sequence). V lost 9 bases and J lost 5, with 17 bases in between. CDR3 size: 14 residues. The CDR3 protein is CASGGQIINNEQFF. CDR3 DNA sequence: TGTGCCAGCGGGGGGCAGATAATAAACAATGAGCAGTTCTTC.

This clonotype was recorded a few times. The chain has TRBV27 and TRBJ2-1; 7 nucleotides match TRBD1. V gave up 1 base and J gave up 2 bases; unmatched junction bases: 8. The CDR3 sequence is 17 residues long. Per germline, CDR1 MNHEY and CDR2 SMNVEV (reference sequence). CDR3 in DNA: TGTGCCAGCAGTTTATTTAAAACCGGGACAGCCTACAATGAGCAGTTCTTC. Translation gives CASSLFKTGTAYNEQFF.

The chain links TRBV6-2 or TRBV6-3 to TRBJ2-7, with 7 bases aligning to TRBD2. The V and J ends lost 2 bases and 4 bases, in that order; junction bases with no gene match: 5. This CDR3 contains 14 residues. Per the germline V gene, CDR1 is MNHEY and CDR2 is SVGEGT. For the CDR3, the DNA is TGTGCCAGCAGTTACGGCGGGAGTATATACGAGCAGTACTTC. It specifies CASSYGGSIYEQYF.

This clonotype has just a few counts. The chain has TRBV4-3 and TRBJ2-3; weak D call: TRBD1 (5 bases). V shed 1 base and J shed 4 bases, with 12 bases lying between them. The V gene's germline CDR1 is LGHNA and CDR2 YSLEER. The CDR3 is 15 amino acids. In DNA form, the CDR3 reads TGCGCCAGCAGCCAAGGTCTCAGGGTGGCAGATACGCAGTATTTT. The encoded protein is CASSQGLRVADTQYF.

The chain carries TRBV7-9 and TRBJ2-3; TRBD2 agrees at 10 bases. V shed 3 bases and J 0 bases; nucleotides not matched to a gene: 6. Germline CDR1 and CDR2: SEHNR and FQNEAQ (reference sequence). This CDR3 is built from 17 residues. The CDR3 DNA sequence: TGTGCCAGCAGCTTCAGGGGACTAGCGACTAGCACAGATACGCAGTATTTT. Its translation: CASSFRGLATSTDTQYF.

The table lists this clonotype with many counts. This sequence joins TRBV12-3 or TRBV12-4 and TRBJ2-1, with D perhaps assigned TRBD1 or TRBD2 (5 bases each). V was trimmed by 3 bases and J by 0 bases, leaving 12 bases between them. This CDR3 has 16 residues. The DNA of the CDR3 is TGTGCCAGCAGTTTGGGGGACGCCAGCTCCTACAATGAGCAGTTCTTC. It codes for CASSLGDASSYNEQFF.

This chain connects TRBV10-3 to TRBJ2-1, with D perhaps given as TRBD1 or TRBD2 (6 bases each). CDR1 ENHRY and CDR2 SYGVKD come from the germline V gene. This CDR3 contains 12 residues. Trimming removed 7 bases at V and 7 bases at J, with 11 bases between. The CDR3 spells CAITGAANEQFF. In nucleotides, the CDR3 is TGTGCCATCACGGGGGCCGCGAATGAGCAGTTCTTC.